This record looks at one TCR beta chain sequence and its context. The data stem from a study of shared clonotypes between healthy human individuals. CDR1 is SGHAT and CDR2 is FQNNGV in the germline V gene. The ends lost 10 bases at V and 6 bases at J; junction bases unmatched: 17. The CDR3 totals 16 residues. Naive CD8 populations comprised CD45RO-negative cells positively selected for CCR7, excluding terminally differentiated effector memory CD45RA+ cells. The assay used deep level. The protocol was immunoSEQ multiplex PCR, while the TCRdb copy is restricted to in-frame clones and leaves out a portion. The table shows some 2 million clones, with about 95% occurring only once.

Source material: naive CD8+ T cells sorted from blood. The genes are TRBV11-2 and TRBJ2-2, with TRBD1 identical over 7 bases. The receptor was isolated from a man between 18 and 35 years old in good health. In nucleotides, the CDR3 is TGTGCCAACGAACTCCCCGACAGGGTGGGGTCCGGGGAGCTGTTTTTT. Its protein is CANELPDRVGSGELFF.